What follows are 17 T cell receptor beta chains derived from one specimen sequenced in a study of blood T cell repertoires in COVID-19. Repertoires were generated with immunoSEQ multiplex PCR, while TCRdb's copy carries only in-frame clones and drops some. The table lists 210,000 or so clones, about 84% of them singletons. The sequenced sample consisted of PBMCs or T cells enriched from blood (not recorded which). These TCRs come from a man between 60 and 75 years old who had recovered from COVID-19.

This chain connects TRBV11-2 to TRBJ2-3, with 8 bases that match TRBD2. The V segment lost 5 bases and the J segment 3 bases; nucleotides outside the gene matches: 4. The CDR3 loop spans 14 amino acids. In germline, CDR1 is SGHAT, CDR2 FQNNGV. The CDR3 loop is CASSHSGVTDTQYF. The CDR3 nucleotides are TGTGCCAGCAGCCATAGCGGGGTGACAGATACGCAGTATTTT.

The genes are TRBV7-3 and TRBJ2-7; 7 nucleotides line up with TRBD1. CDR1 is SGHTA, CDR2 FQGTGA, per germline. The CDR3 is made up of 12 amino acids. After removal of 5 bases from V and 4 bases from J, the junction contained 2 bases not matched to a gene. For the CDR3, the DNA is TGTGCCAGCAGCAACAGGGGTTACGAGCAGTACTTC. It specifies CASSNRGYEQYF.

This CDR3 is CSVEGQGGTDTQYF. Here the CDR3 DNA reads TGCAGCGTTGAGGGACAGGGGGGGACAGATACGCAGTATTTT. J is TRBJ2-3 and V is TRBV29-1, with TRBD1 identical over 11 bases. Germline V gene lookup returns CDR1 SQVTM and CDR2 ANQGSEA. CDR3 length equals 14 residues. J was trimmed by 3 bases and V by 3 bases; bases with no gene match: 2.

The chain uses TRBV4-3 and TRBJ1-4; weak D call: TRBD1 (6 bases). CDR1 is LGHNA and CDR2 is YSLEER in the germline V gene. CDR3 size: 14 residues. The V and J ends lost 3 bases and 8 bases respectively, with 13 bases between them. CDR3 bases: TGCGCCAGCAGCCAGGTGGGACACCAAGAAAAACTGTTTTTT. This gives the protein CASSQVGHQEKLFF.

The chain carries TRBV25-1 and TRBJ1-1, with D perhaps TRBD1 (6 bases). The V gene's germline CDR1 is MGHDK and CDR2 SYGVNS. The CDR3 extends over 13 amino acids. Trimming took off 6 bases at V and 1 base at J, with 9 bases between the two ends. For the CDR3, the DNA is TGTGCCAGCAGACAGACAGGGAACACTGAAGCTTTCTTT. This gives the protein CASRQTGNTEAFF.

This CDR3 is CASTITEQGHNEQFF. For the CDR3, the DNA is TGTGCCAGCACCATAACCGAACAGGGACACAATGAGCAGTTCTTC. This sequence joins TRBV21-1 and TRBJ2-1; the D call of TRBD1 is as the table states it, not checked on the DNA. TRBV21-1 counts as a pseudogene. The CDR3 totals 15 residues.

V is TRBV6-5 and J is TRBJ2-1, with a possible D match to TRBD1 (6 bases). V was shortened by 5 bases and J by 7 bases, with 12 bases between the two germline ends. CDR1 is MNHEY and CDR2 is SVGAGI in the germline V gene. CDR3 size: 13 residues. The CDR3 DNA reads TGTGCCAGCAGTATTCGACAGGAAAATGAGCAGTTCTTC. Translating gives CASSIRQENEQFF.

V gene TRBV7-2 combines with J gene TRBJ1-2, with D possibly matching TRBD1 (5 bases). Germline CDR1 is SGHTA and CDR2 is FQGNSA. The CDR3 is made up of 14 amino acids. With 8 bases removed from V and 8 bases from J, the gap between germline ends came to 21 bases. The DNA for the CDR3 is TGTGCCAGCCGGTTCCTCTGGGGGGAGCGGGGCTACACCTTC. It yields the protein CASRFLWGERGYTF. The full variable domain, in which reference TRBV7-2 and TRBJ1-2 provide the parts outside the CDR3, is GAGVSQSPSNKVTEKGKDVELRCDPISGHTALYWYRQSLGQGLEFLIYFQGNSAPDKSGLPSDRFSAERTGGSVSTLTIQRTQQEDSAVYLCASRFLWGERGYTFGSGTRLTVV.

Remarks on this clone: Without the conserved terminal phenylalanine or tryptophan, this CDR3 likely stems from a read error. The DNA is left out, because the CDR3 cannot be placed on it with certainty; the CDR3 is given as TCRdb lists it. The J gene is TRBJ1-1, the V gene TRBV4-2; the DNA was not compared with TRBD1, the D call given in the table. Inclusive of both ends, the CDR3 amounts to 13 amino acids. Germline CDR1 is LGHNA and CDR2 is YNFKEQ. The chain's CDR3 is CASSQGAGSSPFL.

The chain has TRBV5-8 and TRBJ1-2; TRBD1 agrees at 8 bases. The CDR3 totals 14 residues. Germline CDR1 and CDR2: SGHTS and YDEGEE. J gave up 8 bases and V 2 bases, and 8 bases lay outside the gene matches. CDR3 residues: CASSFRTGTGGYTF. CDR3 DNA sequence: TGTGCCAGCAGCTTTAGGACAGGGACCGGCGGCTACACCTTC. Drawing the rest from reference TRBV5-8 and TRBJ1-2, the complete variable domain is EAGVTQSPTHLIKTRGQQATLRCSPISGHTSVYWYQQALGLGLQFLLWYDEGEERNRGNFPPRFSGRQFPNYSSELNVNALELEDSALYLCASSFRTGTGGYTFGSGTRLTVV.

The chain links TRBV5-4 to TRBJ1-1; weak D call: TRBD1 (5 bases). The CDR3 sequence is 16 residues long. The germline V gene has CDR1 SGHNT and CDR2 YYREEE (reference sequence). Trimming removed 4 bases at V and 0 bases at J, with 16 bases between. The CDR3 DNA reads TGTGCCAGCAGCCCTGGCGGGGGAGGAGTGAACACTGAAGCTTTCTTT. Its protein is CASSPGGGGVNTEAFF. The whole variable domain, filled in from reference TRBV5-4 and TRBJ1-1, reads ETGVTQSPTHLIKTRGQQVTLRCSSQSGHNTVSWYQQALGQGPQFIFQYYREEENGRGNFPPRFSGLQFPNYSSELNVNALELDDSALYLCASSPGGGGVNTEAFFGQGTRLTVV.

In this sample, this clone turned up once. The rearrangement uses TRBV7-8 and TRBJ2-1; a possible D gene is TRBD2 (5 bases). Germline V gene lookup returns CDR1 SGHVS and CDR2 FQNEAQ. Deletions cut 1 base from V and 0 bases from J, with 10 bases between. The CDR3 runs to 16 residues. The chain's CDR3 is CASSLEGTSSYNEQFF. For the CDR3, the DNA is TGTGCCAGCAGCTTAGAAGGCACTAGCTCCTACAATGAGCAGTTCTTC.

V is TRBV7-2 and J is TRBJ2-7; the D gene is possibly TRBD1 (6 bases). Deletions cut 1 base from V and 6 bases from J, with 13 bases between. This CDR3 is built from 14 residues. CDR1 SGHTA and CDR2 FQGNSA come from the germline V gene. CDR3 bases: TGTGCCAGCAGCTTAGTATCGGACAGTAGCGAGCAGTACTTC. Its protein is CASSLVSDSSEQYF.

The chain joins TRBV5-1 to TRBJ1-1, with 7 bases that match TRBD1. The trim removed 4 bases at V and 7 bases at J, leaving 7 bases unmatched. Germline values: CDR1 SGHRS, CDR2 YFSETQ. The CDR3 contains 13 residues. CDR3 in amino acids: CASSHSTGLEAFF. The CDR3 coding sequence is TGCGCCAGCAGCCACTCGACAGGGCTTGAAGCTTTCTTT.

The rearrangement links TRBV5-1 to TRBJ2-2; maybe TRBD1 (6 bases). Trimming stripped 4 bases from V and 0 bases from J, with 13 bases between. CDR1 is SGHRS, CDR2 YFSETQ, per germline. This CDR3 contains 16 residues. This chain's CDR3 is CASSLGTLANTGELFF. The CDR3 DNA sequence: TGCGCCAGCAGCCTAGGGACACTCGCGAACACCGGGGAGCTGTTTTTT. Full variable domain (rest looked up from reference TRBV5-1 and TRBJ2-2): KAGVTQTPRYLIKTRGQQVTLSCSPISGHRSVSWYQQTPGQGLQFLFEYFSETQRNKGNFPGRFSGRQFSNSRSEMNVSTLELGDSALYLCASSLGTLANTGELFFGEGSRLTVL.

This chain uses TRBV28 with TRBJ1-6, with D possibly TRBD1 on 5 matching bases. Trimming took off 3 bases at V and 5 bases at J, with 8 bases between the two ends. CDR1 MDHEN and CDR2 SYDVKM come from the germline V gene. This CDR3 comprises 14 residues. CDR3 nucleotides: TGTGCCAGCAGTTTGTGGGGGGATAATTCACCCCTCCACTTT. Amino acids: CASSLWGDNSPLHF.

The chain couples TRBV6-2 or TRBV6-3 to TRBJ2-1; D gene ambiguous. This CDR3 has 11 residues. Germline CDR1 and CDR2: MNHEY and SVGEGT. V shed 6 bases and J shed 8 bases, with 8 bases lying between them. The DNA for the CDR3 is TGTGCCAGCAGCCCCCTCGATGAGCAGTTCTTC. This encodes CASSPLDEQFF.